This T cell receptor beta chain was sequenced during a study of response to subunit inactivated influenza vaccine. Study outcomes and limitations: T cells newly recruited by each seasonal influenza vaccination are few, the authors suggested.

Using its own MiXCR run on the RT-PCR reads, TCRdb lists one record per CDR3 protein. This sample has 600,000 to 700,000 distinct CDR3 sequences, with 11% to 15% found just once. After removal of 2 bases from V and 6 bases from J, the junction contained 7 bases not matched to a gene. CDR1 is MNHEY and CDR2 is SVGEGT in the germline V gene. The CDR3 totals 15 residues. This clonotype was seen many times. As yet, its antigen is unknown. The V and J genes are TRBV6-2 or TRBV6-3 and TRBJ2-3, with 8 bases matching TRBD1. Sequencing was performed on PBMCs from blood, taken 14 to 15 days before vaccination. The TCR sequence derives from a man between 45 and 60 years old who received an inactivated influenza vaccine. The CDR3 is CASSYGQGGGDTQYF. The DNA of the CDR3 is TGTGCCAGCAGTTACGGACAGGGAGGAGGCGATACGCAGTATTTT.